The clone carrying this T cell receptor (beta chain) was observed a few times. Its antigen is still unknown. The data were taken from a study of T cells in Graves' hyperthyroidism and ophthalmopathy. Overall study findings and caveats: Ophthalmopathy stood apart from stable hyperthyroidism in a 13 V-J model. A median approximately 6.8 months before onset, the model predicted ophthalmopathy.

RNA transcripts yielded amplified TCR beta CDR3 regions. The HTBI primer set served for first-round RT-PCR of the TCR CDR3. Each CDR3 protein gets one entry after TCRdb re-called the multiplex PCR reads with MiXCR. Of more than 500,000 distinct CDR3 sequences in the sample, approximately 48% are singletons; the top ten hold about 45%. Trimming took 4 bases from V and 1 from J, leaving 14 bases between them. CDR1 is SGHNT, CDR2 YYREEE, per germline (reference sequence). The CDR3 spans 15 residues. Investigators excluded patients with uncontrolled infection, other autoimmune disease, pregnancy or lactation. Thyroid ultrasound and orbital computed tomography, with clinical symptoms and serum thyroxine and TRAb, informed diagnoses.

What was sequenced was peripheral blood or thyroid tissue (not recorded which). This clonotype originated in an adult woman with Graves' disease, either hyperthyroidism or ophthalmopathy (not recorded which). The rearrangement uses TRBV5-4 and TRBJ1-1; the D gene is possibly TRBD1 (6 bases). CDR3 sequence reads: CASSRTGRANTEAFF. The CDR3 coding sequence is TGTGCCAGCAGCCGTACAGGGCGCGCGAACACTGAAGCTTTCTTT. Together with reference TRBV5-4 and TRBJ1-1, the CDR3 gives the full variable domain: ETGVTQSPTHLIKTRGQQVTLRCSSQSGHNTVSWYQQALGQGPQFIFQYYREEENGRGNFPPRFSGLQFPNYSSELNVNALELDDSALYLCASSRTGRANTEAFFGQGTRLTVV.